Shown below are 15 T cell receptor beta chains from a single sample sequenced in a study of T cell repertoires in cytomegalovirus infection. TCRdb reprocessed the reads via MiXCR and lists one record per CDR3 protein. The profile shows 250,000 to 300,000 distinct CDR3 sequences, 20% to 25% of them singletons. Their antigen targets remain unknown. The sample here was cultured PBMCs, taken from culture after CMV antigen stimulation. These TCRs come from a human donor in good health (CMV status not recorded). Some clones in this sample may be carry-over from other donors' samples.

The V gene is TRBV5-1, the J gene TRBJ2-5; the D call may be TRBD1 or TRBD2 (5 bases each). V was trimmed by 6 bases and J by 7 bases, leaving 19 bases between them. The CDR3 has 14 amino acids. Germline V CDR1 and CDR2: SGHRS, YFSETQ. Here the CDR3 reads CASIRTPQVGTQYF. The CDR3 DNA sequence: TGCGCCAGCATCCGGACTCCACAGGTCGGGACCCAGTACTTC.

The V and J genes are TRBV13 and TRBJ2-4; 14 bases match TRBD2. J gave up 6 bases and V 4 bases, and 5 bases lay outside the gene matches. Germline V gives CDR1 PRHDT, CDR2 FYEKMQ (reference sequence). The CDR3 has 16 residues. The CDR3 loop reads CASSSGLAGAPNIQYF. The CDR3 DNA sequence: TGTGCCAGCAGCTCGGGACTAGCGGGAGCCCCAAACATTCAGTACTTC.

This clonotype has more than one count but fewer than ten. V is TRBV7-2 and J is TRBJ2-1; a weak D match, TRBD2 (5 bases). The CDR3 runs 14 residues. The germline V and J ends were trimmed by 8 bases and 2 bases, with 13 bases remaining between them. Germline V gene sequence: CDR1 SGHTA, CDR2 FQGNSA. In DNA, the CDR3 is TGTGCCAGCGCGGAGGCAATCGCCTACAATGAGCAGTTCTTC. This gives the protein CASAEAIAYNEQFF.

V is TRBV6-2 or TRBV6-3 and J is TRBJ2-3; D remains ambiguous. The germline V gene encodes CDR1 MNHEY and CDR2 SVGEGT. CDR3 length equals 12 residues. V gave up 0 bases and J gave up 6 bases, with 4 bases separating them. CDR3 sequence: CASSYSVDTQYF. The CDR3 nucleotides are TGTGCCAGCAGTTACTCGGTTGATACGCAGTATTTT.

CDR3: CASSTGTSGTQYF. The CDR3 nucleotides are TGTGCCAGCAGTACGGGGACGAGCGGGACCCAGTACTTC. The V gene is TRBV6-5, the J gene TRBJ2-5; D assignment may be TRBD1 or TRBD2 (5 bases each). Germline CDR1 is MNHEY and CDR2 is SVGAGI. The V end was cut by 5 bases, the J end by 7 bases, with 14 bases between. This CDR3 has 13 residues.

V is TRBV2 and J is TRBJ1-4, with D unclear. Germline assignment: CDR1 SNHLY and CDR2 FYNNEI. The V and J ends lost 7 bases and 0 bases respectively, with 21 bases between them. CDR3 length: 18 amino acids. The CDR3 DNA reads as TGTGCCAGCAACGAGAGGCTCGGTAGGGTTTCAACTAATGAAAAACTGTTTTTT. Encoded protein: CASNERLGRVSTNEKLFF.

There are many counts of this clonotype. This chain links TRBV7-2 with TRBJ2-3; a weak D match, TRBD1 (6 bases). CDR1 SGHTA and CDR2 FQGNSA come from the germline V gene. The V end was cut by 3 bases, the J end by 6 bases, with 16 bases between. The length of the CDR3 is 15 residues. The CDR3 spells CASSFFTPGADTQYF. The CDR3 DNA is TGTGCCAGCAGCTTTTTCACGCCAGGGGCGGATACGCAGTATTTT.

This clonotype was seen only a few times. This chain uses TRBV3-1 with TRBJ2-3; TRBD2 aligns across 10 bases. Germline values: CDR1 LGHDT, CDR2 YNNKEL (reference sequence). The CDR3 contains 16 residues. J was trimmed by 3 bases and V by 3 bases; bases with no gene match: 6. For the CDR3, the DNA is TGTGCCAGCAGCCAGCTAGCGGGAGTTGGGACAGATACGCAGTATTTT. This codes for CASSQLAGVGTDTQYF.

The genes are TRBV5-1 and TRBJ2-2, with D uncertain. This CDR3 has 13 amino acids. Germline CDR1 is SGHRS and CDR2 is YFSETQ. The V and J ends lost 4 bases and 1 base respectively, with 5 bases between them. CDR3 protein: CASSVQNTGELFF. In DNA form, the CDR3 reads TGCGCCAGCAGCGTGCAGAACACCGGGGAGCTGTTTTTT.

A few counts support this clonotype. The V gene is TRBV9, the J gene TRBJ2-1; 7 positions agree with TRBD2. The length of the CDR3 is 16 residues. Looked up from germline, CDR1 is SGDLS and CDR2 is YYNGEE. The V and J ends lost 7 bases and 5 bases, in that order; junction bases with no gene match: 15. CDR3 loop: CASSARAGVVHNEQFF. The CDR3 DNA reads TGTGCCAGCTCGGCTCGGGCGGGAGTGGTCCACAATGAGCAGTTCTTC.

This clonotype has only a few counts. This sequence joins TRBV4-3 and TRBJ2-7, with D hard to call. CDR1 is LGHNA and CDR2 is YSLEER in the germline V gene. Trimming left V 1 base short and J 3 bases short, with 10 bases between. The CDR3 spans 14 residues. The CDR3 DNA sequence: TGCGCCAGCAGCCAAGCTGCCAGGAACTACGAGCAGTACTTC. Translating gives CASSQAARNYEQYF.

The gene calls are TRBV13 and TRBJ2-7; no clear D. Germline V gives CDR1 PRHDT, CDR2 FYEKMQ (reference sequence). V gave up 1 base and J gave up 6 bases, with 10 bases separating them. CDR3 length: 13 residues. The CDR3 loop reads CASSLAGPSEQYV. Here the CDR3 DNA reads TGTGCCAGCAGCTTAGCGGGTCCCTCCGAGCAGTACGTC.

This clonotype was seen many times. This chain joins TRBV7-2 and TRBJ2-3; D unclear. V lost 5 bases, J lost 3 bases, and 15 bases lay in between. The CDR3 is 15 residues long. The germline CDR1 and CDR2 sequences are SGHTA and FQGNSA. CDR3 DNA sequence: TGTGCCAGCAGCCCCGCCCTGAGGAGTACAGATACGCAGTATTTT. This encodes CASSPALRSTDTQYF.

This chain joins TRBV28 and TRBJ1-5, with D unclear. Trimming took off 1 base at V and 2 bases at J, with 6 bases between the two ends. From germline, CDR1 is MDHEN and CDR2 SYDVKM. This CDR3 spans 14 amino acids. The CDR3 spells CASSLFSGNQPQHF. CDR3 nucleotides: TGTGCCAGCAGTTTATTTTCGGGCAATCAGCCCCAGCATTTT.

This clonotype was seen repeatedly, ten times or more. The rearrangement joins TRBV7-6 to TRBJ1-2; the match to TRBD1 covers 11 bases. CDR1 is SGHVS, CDR2 FNYEAQ, per germline. The CDR3 is 13 residues long. V trimming: 5 bases; J trimming: 8 bases; junction bases outside the gene matches: 4. CDR3 nucleotide sequence: TGTGCCAGCAGCGGGGACAGGGGGTTCGGCTACACCTTC. Amino acids: CASSGDRGFGYTF.